This T cell receptor beta chain was identified during a study of cytomegalovirus exposure and HLA in healthy donors. This clone was seen a single time. Germline CDR1 is SGHTA and CDR2 is FQGNSA. The CDR3 consists of 16 residues. The V end lost 0 bases, the J end lost 4 bases, and 13 bases lay between the germline ends. 60 Vbeta and 13 Jbeta primers were used in PCR. Clones were sequenced by immunoSEQ multiplex PCR, and TCRdb holds only the in-frame ones, with some missing. The sample shows 180,000 or so clones, 70% to 85% of them seen only once. The TCR originated in a human donor in good health. The V gene is TRBV7-2, the J gene TRBJ1-3; no clear D gene. Sequencing used PBMCs. The CDR3 DNA sequence: TGTGCCAGCAGCTTAGCGCCGTCGACTACAGGAAACACCATATATTTT. The encoded protein is CASSLAPSTTGNTIYF.